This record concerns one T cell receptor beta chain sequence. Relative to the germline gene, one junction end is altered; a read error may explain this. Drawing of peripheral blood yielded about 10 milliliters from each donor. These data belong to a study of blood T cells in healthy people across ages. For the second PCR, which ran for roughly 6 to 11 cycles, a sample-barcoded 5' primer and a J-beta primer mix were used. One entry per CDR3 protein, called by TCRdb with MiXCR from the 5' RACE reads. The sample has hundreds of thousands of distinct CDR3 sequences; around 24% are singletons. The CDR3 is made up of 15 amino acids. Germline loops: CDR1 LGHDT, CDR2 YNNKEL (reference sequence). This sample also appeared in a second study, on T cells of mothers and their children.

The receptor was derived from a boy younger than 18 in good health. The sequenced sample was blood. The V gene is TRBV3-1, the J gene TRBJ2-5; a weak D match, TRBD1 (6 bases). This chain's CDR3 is CASSTEGEPPRAGFF. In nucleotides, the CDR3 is TGTGCCAGCAGCACTGAGGGGGAACCACCAAGGGCAGGGTTCTTC.